This TCR beta chain was identified in a study of CD8 T cells in Susac syndrome. Controls matched for sex and age were healthy donors. The CD8+ and CD4+ T cells were negatively isolated, with the TEMRA cells enriched by FACS. V was shortened by 8 bases and J by 8 bases, with 15 bases between the two germline ends. CDR1 and CDR2 from the germline V gene are GTSNPN and SVGIG (reference sequence). This CDR3 has 11 residues. RNA, at roughly 0.45 to 1 ug, was reverse transcribed with random hexamers. TCRdb passed the immunoSEQ multiplex PCR reads through MiXCR, listing each CDR3 protein once. The repertoire holds approximately 100,000 distinct CDR3 sequences, with less than 95% as singletons.

The clonotype comes from a human donor in good health. V usage is TRBV30 and J usage is TRBJ1-2; D unclear. The specimen sequenced was CD8+ T cells from PBMCs. The CDR3 nucleotides read TGTGCCGCCACGTACTGGGGAGGCTACACCTTC. Encoded protein: CAATYWGGYTF. Variable domain in full (rest from reference TRBV30 and TRBJ1-2): SQTIHQWPATLVQPVGSPLSLECTVEGTSNPNLYWYRQAAGRGLQLLFYSVGIGQISSEVPQNLSASRPQDRQFILSSKKLLLSDSGFYLCAATYWGGYTFGSGTRLTVV.